The TCR beta chain under discussion was sequenced for a study of early T cells in non-severe SARS-CoV-2 infection. About the research overall: Sequencing targeted bulk RNA from unsorted whole blood, leaving chains unpaired.

Unique molecular identifiers were attached to individual cDNA molecules. One entry per CDR3 protein, called by TCRdb with MiXCR from the 5' RACE reads. In the table there are around 30,000 distinct CDR3 sequences, 6% to 7% of which are singletons. General study points: A preference for anti-spike CD8 responses marked VDJdb matching, which missed private and CD4 specificities.

The CDR3 sequence is 15 residues long. Germline V gene data show CDR1 as MDHEN and CDR2 as SYDVKM. The germline V and J ends were trimmed by 6 bases and 0 bases, with 12 bases remaining between them. Ten or more counts support this clonotype. Its antigen is not identified. This clonotype was sampled from an adult who was a healthcare worker with PCR-confirmed SARS-CoV-2 infection or an uninfected control (not recorded which). The gene calls are TRBV28 and TRBJ1-3; tentative D call: TRBD1 (5 bases). The sequencing sample was made of whole blood. The chain's CDR3 is CASRGTALSGNTIYF. The CDR3 DNA is TGTGCCAGCAGGGGGACGGCCCTCTCTGGAAACACCATATATTTT.